A selection of T cell receptor beta chains follows, all from one sample in a study of post-analysis software for immune sequencing data. TCRdb redid the calling of the PCR reads with MiXCR, one entry per CDR3 protein. Here the sample spans approximately 690,000 distinct CDR3 sequences, more than 50% being singletons. Sequencing used blood. The receptors originated from a girl aged 2-10 years with multiple sclerosis. CDR3s include the opening cysteine and the closing phenylalanine or tryptophan. D genes are given only for firm matches. A clone size is listed for some rows: how often the clone was seen (once, few, many), or a class if it is expanded.

TRBD1,TRBJ2-7,TRBV29-1,-,TGCAGCGTTGAATCCGGGACAGAGTTCTACGAGCAGTACTTC,CSVESGTEFYEQYF
-,TRBJ2-1,TRBV4-1,-,TGCGCCAGCAGCCAAGATAGTGCAGGCTACAATGAGCAGTTCTTC,CASSQDSAGYNEQFF
-,TRBJ2-5,TRBV20-1,-,TGCAGTGCTGTTGATTCGACCCAGTACTTC,CSAVDSTQYF
TRBD2,TRBJ2-1,TRBV4-2,once,TGTGCCAGCAGCCATCCGTCGGGACTAGTGTCCGATGAGCAGTTCTTC,CASSHPSGLVSDEQFF
-,TRBJ2-3,TRBV20-1,-,TGCAGTGCCTACGGGAGCACAGATACGCAGTATTTT,CSAYGSTDTQYF
TRBD2,TRBJ2-7,TRBV4-1,-,TGCGCCAGCAGCCAAGGCCGATGGACTAGCGGCACCTACGAGCAGTACTTC,CASSQGRWTSGTYEQYF
-,TRBJ2-5,TRBV6-5,few,TGTGCCAGCAGTTACAAAAACAGCTTACAAGAGACCCAGTACTTC,CASSYKNSLQETQYF
-,TRBJ2-3,TRBV4-2,-,TGTGCCAGCAGCCAAGAAGGAGGGCCGGTTACAGATACGCAGTATTTT,CASSQEGGPVTDTQYF
TRBD2,TRBJ2-5,TRBV20-1,few,TGCAGTGCAGCGGGAGTTTGGGAGACCCAGTACTTC,CSAAGVWETQYF
-,TRBJ2-3,TRBV5-1,few,TGCGCCAGCAGCTGGTCTGAGACAGATACGCAGTATTTT,CASSWSETDTQYF
-,TRBJ2-6,TRBV30,-,TGTGCCTGGCGTGGAAAATCGGCCAACGTCCTGACTTTC,CAWRGKSANVLTF
-,TRBJ1-1,TRBV29-1,-,TGCAGCGTTCAGCAGGGGACGGAGAACACTGAAGCTTTCTTT,CSVQQGTENTEAFF
TRBD1,TRBJ2-7,TRBV12-3/TRBV12-4,few,TGTGCCAGCAGTTTAACGGGACAGTCCTACGAGCAGTACTTC,CASSLTGQSYEQYF
-,TRBJ2-1,TRBV7-7,-,TGTGCTAGCAGCTTAGCGGAGGAGAGTGAGCAGTTCTTC,CASSLAEESEQFF
-,TRBJ1-6,TRBV6-6,-,TGTGCCAGCAGCCCAGGGAATAATTCACCCCTCCACTTT,CASSPGNNSPLHF
-,TRBJ2-1,TRBV29-1,few,TGCAGCGCCTGGGTAGGGTATAAGGAGCAGTTCTTC,CSAWVGYKEQFF
TRBD2,TRBJ2-5,TRBV7-2,-,TGTGCCAGCAGCTCGGGCGGGACTAGCGGGAGTGAGACCCAGTACTTC,CASSSGGTSGSETQYF
-,TRBJ1-1,TRBV14,-,TGTGCCAGCAGCCCATGGCCGGGGGTCCCGAACACTGAAGCTTTCTTT,CASSPWPGVPNTEAFF
TRBD1,TRBJ2-5,TRBV6-6,-,TGTGCCAGCAGTTCCATCACAGGGGACCAAGAGACCCAGTACTTC,CASSSITGDQETQYF
-,TRBJ2-3,TRBV5-1,few,TGCGCCAGCACAGAGACGGGAGTGAGCGATACGCAGTATTTT,CASTETGVSDTQYF
-,TRBJ2-7,TRBV6-1,-,TGTGCCAGCAGTGAAGTAGGAAGGGGCTACGAGCAGTACTTC,CASSEVGRGYEQYF
TRBD1,TRBJ2-3,TRBV6-1,-,TGTGCCAGCAGTCCCACCCAACTCGGGACAGCCGAGGGGAGCACAGATACGCAGTATTTT,CASSPTQLGTAEGSTDTQYF
TRBD1,TRBJ2-4,TRBV12-3/TRBV12-4,-,TGTGCCAGCAGTTTCGGCGACAGGGTACACATTCAGTACTTC,CASSFGDRVHIQYF
-,TRBJ1-1,TRBV25-1,-,TGTGCCAGCAGTGGGTACGAGACAGGCCTGAACACTGAAGCTTTCTTT,CASSGYETGLNTEAFF
-,TRBJ1-5,TRBV21-1,-,TGTGCCAGCAGCCTGGGGGGCCGTGGGGACAGCAATCAGCCCCAGCATTTT,CASSLGGRGDSNQPQHF
TRBD1,TRBJ2-7,TRBV5-1,-,TGCGCCAGCAGCTTGGGCCGGACAGGGGCCCTCTCCTACGAGCAGTACTTC,CASSLGRTGALSYEQYF
TRBD2,TRBJ2-1,TRBV7-8,-,TGTGCCAGCAGCTTTTTCTCGCCGCTAGCGGGAGATGAGCAGTTCTTC,CASSFFSPLAGDEQFF
-,TRBJ2-5,TRBV27,-,TGTGCCAGCAGTTTAACTAGTCGACGAGAGACCCAGTACTTC,CASSLTSRRETQYF
-,TRBJ1-1,TRBV5-1,-,TGCGCCAGCAGCTACTATAATGCAGAGTCCACTGAAGCTTTCTTT,CASSYYNAESTEAFF
-,TRBJ2-5,TRBV7-9,once,TGTGCCAGCAGGAGGGGGGGGCCGGAGACCCAGTACTTC,CASRRGGPETQYF
-,TRBJ2-5,TRBV20-1,-,TGCAGTGCCGACGAGGGACGGCAAGAGACCCAGTACTTC,CSADEGRQETQYF
-,TRBJ2-1,TRBV12-3/TRBV12-4,-,TGTGCCAGCAGTATCAAGCATGACAATGAGCAGTTCTTC,CASSIKHDNEQFF
-,TRBJ2-5,TRBV4-2,few,TGTGCCAGCAGCCAAGGGAGAGGGGCCCAAGAGACCCAGTACTTC,CASSQGRGAQETQYF
TRBD2,TRBJ2-1,TRBV3-1,once,TGTGCCAGCACCTCAGGGACTAGCGGGAGACAGTTCTTC,CASTSGTSGRQFF
-,TRBJ2-2,TRBV12-5,once,TGTGCTAGCCGGGGACAGAACACCGGGGAGCTGTTTTTT,CASRGQNTGELFF
-,TRBJ1-2,TRBV3-1,few,TGTGCCAACAGCCAAGATGAAAGAGGCTACACCTTC,CANSQDERGYTF
TRBD1,TRBJ2-6,TRBV5-1,-,TGCGCCAGCAGCTTCGACGACAGGGGATCTGGGGCCAACGTCCTGACTTTC,CASSFDDRGSGANVLTF
TRBD2,TRBJ2-1,TRBV6-4,-,TGTGCCAGCAGCTCCAGCGGGGGGGCGAACAATGAGCAGTTCTTC,CASSSSGGANNEQFF
-,TRBJ2-5,TRBV5-1,-,TGCGCCAGCAGCTTGGGTAGCGGAACCTTTGGTATTGGCCAAGAGACCCAGTACTTC,CASSLGSGTFGIGQETQYF
-,TRBJ1-1,TRBV12-3/TRBV12-4,-,TGTGCCAGCAGTTTAGAAGGTCTTGAAGCTTTCTTT,CASSLEGLEAFF
TRBD2,TRBJ2-1,TRBV12-3/TRBV12-4,-,TGTGCCAGCAGTTTAGGGGGACTAGCGGGAGGCTCCTACAATGAGCAGTTCTTC,CASSLGGLAGGSYNEQFF
TRBD2,TRBJ2-7,TRBV12-3/TRBV12-4,-,TGTGCCAGCAGTTTGAGAGCGGGAGGTGAAGAGCAGTACTTC,CASSLRAGGEEQYF
TRBD2,TRBJ2-1,TRBV12-3/TRBV12-4,-,TGTGCCAGCAGTATGGGACTAGCGGGAGGAGGGTGGGAGTTCTTC,CASSMGLAGGGWEFF
-,TRBJ2-7,TRBV6-6,-,TGTGCCAGCAGTTACTCGACACCACCTACCTACGAGCAGTACTTC,CASSYSTPPTYEQYF
TRBD1,TRBJ2-7,TRBV7-3,once,TGTGCCAGCAGCGCTTACAGGGGCTACGAGCAGTACTTC,CASSAYRGYEQYF
-,TRBJ2-5,TRBV7-2,-,TGTGCCAGCAGCTTAAATCAACGGGGGGCCCAAGAGACCCAGTACTTC,CASSLNQRGAQETQYF
-,TRBJ2-1,TRBV5-1,-,TGCGCCAGCAGCCCCCTCTTGGGGAGGTACAATGAGCAGTTCTTC,CASSPLLGRYNEQFF
-,TRBJ1-4,TRBV20-1,-,TGCAGTGCTAGGGCTGAGACGGCCCAAAATACTAATGAAAAACTGTTTTTT,CSARAETAQNTNEKLFF
-,TRBJ2-7,TRBV10-3,-,TGTGCCATCAGTGAGGACAGGTGGAGCGAGCAGTACTTC,CAISEDRWSEQYF
-,TRBJ1-1,TRBV6-5,-,TGTGCCAGCAGTTACGAAGGGGATACTGAAGCTTTCTTT,CASSYEGDTEAFF
-,TRBJ1-2,TRBV20-1,few,TGCAGTGCTAGGGTGGTACCTTATGGCTACACCTTC,CSARVVPYGYTF
-,TRBJ2-6,TRBV12-3/TRBV12-4,-,TGTGCCAGCAGGACTTACTCTGGGGCCAACGTCCTGACTTTC,CASRTYSGANVLTF
-,TRBJ1-5,TRBV3-1,-,TGTGCCAGCAGCCAGGTTCCGGGGGCGGACCAGCCCCAGCATTTT,CASSQVPGADQPQHF
TRBD2,TRBJ2-3,TRBV12-3/TRBV12-4,many,TGTGCCAGCAGGCCCTCTACAGCGGGGGGGACAGATACGCAGTATTTT,CASRPSTAGGTDTQYF
-,TRBJ2-1,TRBV20-1,once,TGCAGCCCTGGGGACAATGAGCAGTTCTTC,CSPGDNEQFF
-,TRBJ1-2,TRBV20-1,few,TGCAGTGCCCAAGGAACGGGAGGCTACACCTTC,CSAQGTGGYTF
-,TRBJ2-7,TRBV6-1,-,TGTGCCAGCAGTGAAGTCTTTGCGGGGCGCTACGAGCAGTACTTC,CASSEVFAGRYEQYF
TRBD1,TRBJ2-3,TRBV29-1,few,TGCAGCGTTGGGGGCCCCCGACAGGGGGCGGTATCTAGCACAGATACGCAGTATTTT,CSVGGPRQGAVSSTDTQYF
-,TRBJ2-1,TRBV7-2,-,TGTGCCAGCAGCTTAGGTGGACTGGGCTCTTACAATGAGCAGTTCTTC,CASSLGGLGSYNEQFF
-,TRBJ2-1,TRBV12-3/TRBV12-4,-,TGTGCCAGCAGTTCTGTCGGGACTTCCTTTTACAATGAGCAGTTCTTC,CASSSVGTSFYNEQFF